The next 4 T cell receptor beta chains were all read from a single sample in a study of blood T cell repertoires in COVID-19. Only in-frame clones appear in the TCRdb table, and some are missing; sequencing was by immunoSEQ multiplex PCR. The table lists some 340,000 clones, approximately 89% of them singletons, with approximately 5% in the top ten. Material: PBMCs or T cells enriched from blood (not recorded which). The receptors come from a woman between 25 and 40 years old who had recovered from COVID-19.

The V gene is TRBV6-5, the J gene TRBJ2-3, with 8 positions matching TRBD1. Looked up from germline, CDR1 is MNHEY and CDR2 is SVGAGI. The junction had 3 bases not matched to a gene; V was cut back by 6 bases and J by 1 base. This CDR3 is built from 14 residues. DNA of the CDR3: TGTGCCAGCAGCCGGACAGGGCGCACAGATACGCAGTATTTT. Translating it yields CASSRTGRTDTQYF.

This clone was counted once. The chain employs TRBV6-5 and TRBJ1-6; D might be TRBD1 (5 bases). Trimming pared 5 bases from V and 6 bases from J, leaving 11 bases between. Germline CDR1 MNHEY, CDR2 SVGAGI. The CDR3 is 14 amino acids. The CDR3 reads CASSRRVPNSPLHF. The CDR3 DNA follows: TGTGCCAGCAGTCGCAGGGTCCCTAATTCACCCCTCCACTTT.

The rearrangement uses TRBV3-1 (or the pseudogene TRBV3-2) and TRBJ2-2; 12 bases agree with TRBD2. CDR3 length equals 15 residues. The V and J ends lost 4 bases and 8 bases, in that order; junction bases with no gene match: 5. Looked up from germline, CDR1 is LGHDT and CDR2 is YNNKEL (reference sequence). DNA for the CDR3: TGTGCCAGCAGCCGGACTAGCGGGGATTTAGGGGAGCTGTTTTTT. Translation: CASSRTSGDLGELFF.

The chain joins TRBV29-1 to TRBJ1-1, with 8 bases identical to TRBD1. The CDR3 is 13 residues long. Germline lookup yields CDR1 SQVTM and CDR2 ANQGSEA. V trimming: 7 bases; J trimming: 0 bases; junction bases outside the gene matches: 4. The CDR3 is CSASGGLNTEAFF. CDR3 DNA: TGCAGCGCCTCAGGGGGCCTGAACACTGAAGCTTTCTTT.